The 5 T cell receptor beta chains in this list originate from one sample, sequenced in a study of T cell responses to AZD1222 COVID-19 vaccine. Only in-frame clones appear in the TCRdb table, and some are missing; sequencing was by immunoSEQ multiplex PCR. The repertoire holds about 55,000 clones, with over 70% as singletons. The specimen was peripheral blood, collected 28 days after the second AZD1222 dose. The receptors derive from an adult who received the AZD1222 COVID-19 vaccine.

The CDR3 sequence: CASSLWSARTEQFF. The DNA of the CDR3 is TGTGCCAGCAGTTTATGGTCGGCACGGACTGAGCAGTTCTTC. This rearrangement joins TRBV27 to TRBJ2-1; D not resolved. Germline CDR1 is MNHEY and CDR2 is SMNVEV (reference sequence). This CDR3 is 14 amino acids long. V lost 1 base and J 9 bases, leaving 13 bases between the germline ends.

This clone was detected many times. The chain recombines TRBV24-1 with TRBJ2-7, with TRBD2 identical over 11 bases. The CDR3 length is 16 residues. From germline, CDR1 is KGHDR and CDR2 SFDVKD. The trim removed 5 bases at V and 3 bases at J, leaving 8 bases unmatched. The CDR3 DNA reads TGTGCCACCAGTGGTCGATCCGGGACTAGCGGCTACGAGCAGTACTTC. As protein: CATSGRSGTSGYEQYF.

The gene calls are TRBV12-3 or TRBV12-4 and TRBJ1-2; D call uncertain. The CDR3 sequence is 12 residues long. With 3 bases removed from V and 6 bases from J, the gap between germline ends came to 8 bases. The CDR3 DNA follows: TGTGCCAGCAGTTTTACCAAGGATGGCTACACCTTC. Translating gives CASSFTKDGYTF.

Details on this clone: One junction end does not reproduce the germline sequence, and a read error may be involved. This chain connects TRBV18 to TRBJ1-1, with D hard to call. The CDR3 spans 14 residues. The germline gives CDR1 KGHSH, CDR2 LQKENI. For the CDR3, the DNA is TGTGCCAGCTCACCATCAACGGGGAACTCTGAAGCTTTCTTT. It translates to CASSPSTGNSEAFF. Complete variable domain (other parts from reference TRBV18 and TRBJ1-1): NAGVMQNPRHLVRRRGQEARLRCSPMKGHSHVYWYRQLPEEGLKFMVYLQKENIIDESGMPKERFSAEFPKEGPSILRIQQVVRGDSAAYFCASSPSTGNSEAFFGQGTRLTVV.

The rearrangement uses TRBV28 and TRBJ1-2; 10 positions match TRBD1. V gave up 6 bases and J gave up 4 bases; unmatched junction bases: 8. This CDR3 comprises 15 residues. Germline V gives CDR1 MDHEN, CDR2 SYDVKM. CDR3 in amino acids: CASRPGQGTGYGYTF. Here the CDR3 DNA reads TGTGCCAGCAGACCGGGACAGGGGACGGGCTATGGCTACACCTTC.